Following are 29 T cell receptor beta chains from one sample sequenced in a study of technical replicates of blood from a few donors (dated by TCRdb to the late 2010s). The library was prepared using the immunoSEQ multiplex PCR assay. TCRdb obtained this table from immuneACCESS and retained in-frame rearrangements with V and J assigned. These tables miss some clones; where compared with another copy, unresolved V genes account for less than half of the shortfall, and the remainder is unexplained. The sample table shows 68,000 or so clones, and approximately 97% are seen once. About 0.3% of the sample belongs to the ten largest clones. Sequenced: T cells isolated from PBMCs. These TCRs come from a human donor in good health.

The CDR3 spells CSVRGQGAYNEQFF. CDR3 coding DNA: TGCAGCGTCCGCGGACAGGGGGCTTACAATGAGCAGTTCTTC. V is TRBV29-1 and J is TRBJ2-1; 11 bases map to TRBD1. J gave up 4 bases and V 6 bases, and 5 bases lay outside the gene matches. This CDR3 is built from 14 residues. Germline CDR1 and CDR2: SQVTM and ANQGSEA.

This clone appeared a single time. The chain has TRBV7-8 and TRBJ2-3, with TRBD1 as a possible D gene (5 bases). The CDR3 totals 13 residues. With 3 bases removed from V and 5 bases from J, the gap between germline ends came to 9 bases. The germline gives CDR1 SGHVS, CDR2 FQNEAQ. CDR3 in DNA: TGTGCCAGCAGCTTGACCAGGGAAGATACGCAGTATTTT. Amino acid sequence: CASSLTREDTQYF.

The V call is TRBV5-4, the J call TRBJ2-7; 9 nucleotides agree with TRBD2. This CDR3 comprises 19 residues. The V gene end was trimmed by 5 bases and the J gene end by 4 bases; junction bases not matched to a gene: 22. The germline gives CDR1 SGHNT, CDR2 YYREEE (reference sequence). The CDR3 loop reads CASSRGASGNLINEYEQYF. For the CDR3, the DNA is TGTGCCAGCAGTCGGGGTGCTAGCGGGAATCTCATAAATGAATACGAGCAGTACTTC.

This chain connects TRBV10-3 to TRBJ2-5; perhaps TRBD1 as D (6 bases). Trimming pared 3 bases from V and 4 bases from J, leaving 12 bases between. Germline V CDR1 and CDR2: ENHRY, SYGVKD. The CDR3 spans 14 residues. The CDR3 DNA sequence: TGTGCCATCAGTGACGGAATCAGGGGAGAGACCCAGTACTTC. Translation gives CAISDGIRGETQYF.

This chain uses TRBV5-4 with TRBJ1-4, with 9 bases fitting TRBD1. The V and J ends lost 2 bases and 2 bases, in that order; junction bases with no gene match: 7. The germline V gene has CDR1 SGHNT and CDR2 YYREEE (reference sequence). The CDR3 extends over 17 amino acids. The CDR3 protein is CASSFWTGEGTNEKLFF. In DNA, the CDR3 is TGTGCCAGCAGCTTTTGGACAGGGGAAGGGACTAATGAAAAACTGTTTTTT. Drawing the rest from reference TRBV5-4 and TRBJ1-4, the complete variable domain is ETGVTQSPTHLIKTRGQQVTLRCSSQSGHNTVSWYQQALGQGPQFIFQYYREEENGRGNFPPRFSGLQFPNYSSELNVNALELDDSALYLCASSFWTGEGTNEKLFFGSGTQLSVL.

J is TRBJ1-4 and V is TRBV4-3; D remains ambiguous. V lost 1 base to trimming and J lost 3 bases, with 15 bases between them. Germline V gene sequence: CDR1 LGHNA, CDR2 YSLEER. The CDR3 has 17 residues. CDR3 sequence: CASSQVSWRRSNEKLFF. The CDR3 DNA follows: TGCGCCAGCAGCCAAGTCAGTTGGAGACGGTCTAATGAAAAACTGTTTTTT.

Details on this clone: Distinct nucleotide sequences in the sample also encode this CDR3. This chain uses TRBV6-1 with TRBJ1-5, with 8 bases aligning to TRBD1. CDR1 is MNHNS, CDR2 SASEGT, per germline. The CDR3 sequence is 15 residues long. V shed 2 bases and J 4 bases; nucleotides not matched to a gene: 4. CDR3 DNA sequence: TGTGCCAGCAGTGAAATCGACAGGGGTAATCAGCCCCAGCATTTT. This translates into CASSEIDRGNQPQHF.

The CDR3 DNA follows: TGCGCCAGCAGCTTTACTAGCATTGCCGGGGAGCTGTTTTTT. This translates into CASSFTSIAGELFF. The J gene is TRBJ2-2, the V gene TRBV5-1; tentative D call: TRBD2 (6 bases). The CDR3 sequence is 14 residues long. Germline loops: CDR1 SGHRS, CDR2 YFSETQ. V lost 2 bases, J lost 6 bases, and 11 bases lay in between. The variable domain in full, completed from reference TRBV5-1 and TRBJ2-2, reads KAGVTQTPRYLIKTRGQQVTLSCSPISGHRSVSWYQQTPGQGLQFLFEYFSETQRNKGNFPGRFSGRQFSNSRSEMNVSTLELGDSALYLCASSFTSIAGELFFGEGSRLTVL.

This clone was counted once. The chain couples TRBV10-3 to TRBJ2-7; the match to TRBD2 covers 7 bases. V was pared by 0 bases and J by 6 bases, with 8 bases of the junction left unmatched. This CDR3 spans 15 amino acids. Germline loops: CDR1 ENHRY, CDR2 SYGVKD. The CDR3 bases are TGTGCCATCAGTGAGTCGCGGGAGAGGGGCGCCGAGCAGTACTTC. Protein product: CAISESRERGAEQYF.

This clone was recorded once. The V and J genes are TRBV10-1 and TRBJ2-5; TRBD2 is a possible D gene (5 bases). CDR3 length: 14 amino acids. Germline V gene data show CDR1 as WNHNN and CDR2 as SYGVQD (reference sequence). V dropped 4 bases and J dropped 1 base, with 10 bases sitting between them. For the CDR3, the DNA is TGCGCCAGCAGTGGTGGGAGCTCCCAAGAGACCCAGTACTTC. Protein product: CASSGGSSQETQYF.

The chain recombines TRBV19 with TRBJ2-1; 7 bases match TRBD2. CDR1 is LNHDA, CDR2 SQIVND, per germline (reference sequence). V gave up 4 bases and J gave up 4 bases; unmatched junction bases: 1. The CDR3 length is 13 residues. The CDR3 loop reads CASSRGLYNEQFF. CDR3 DNA sequence: TGTGCCAGTAGTAGGGGACTATACAATGAGCAGTTCTTC. Drawing the rest from reference TRBV19 and TRBJ2-1, the complete variable domain is DGGITQSPKYLFRKEGQNVTLSCEQNLNHDAMYWYRQDPGQGLRLIYYSQIVNDFQKGDIAEGYSVSREKKESFPLTVTSAQKNPTAFYLCASSRGLYNEQFFGPGTRLTVL.

The rearrangement uses TRBV25-1 and TRBJ1-1; 8 bases are a match to TRBD1. Germline V gene data show CDR1 as MGHDK and CDR2 as SYGVNS. The J segment lost 4 bases and the V segment lost 4 bases, leaving 2 bases of the junction unmatched. The CDR3 extends over 13 amino acids. The CDR3 region is CASSGQGSTEAFF. In DNA, the CDR3 is TGTGCCAGCAGTGGACAGGGGAGCACTGAAGCTTTCTTT. The whole variable domain, filled in from reference TRBV25-1 and TRBJ1-1, reads EADIYQTPRYLVIGTGKKITLECSQTMGHDKMYWYQQDPGMELHLIHYSYGVNSTEKGDLSSESTVSRIRTEHFPLTLESARPSHTSQYLCASSGQGSTEAFFGQGTRLTVV.

The chain links TRBV30 to TRBJ2-5; D gene uncertain. V was shortened by 1 base and J by 4 bases, with 16 bases between the two germline ends. Germline lookup yields CDR1 GTSNPN and CDR2 SVGIG (reference sequence). The CDR3 is made up of 15 amino acids. Written as DNA, the CDR3 is TGTGCCTGGAGTGGTGTAGGCCTCGTAGCAGAGACCCAGTACTTC. Translation gives CAWSGVGLVAETQYF. The variable domain in full, with the rest retrieved from reference TRBV30 and TRBJ2-5, is SQTIHQWPATLVQPVGSPLSLECTVEGTSNPNLYWYRQAAGRGLQLLFYSVGIGQISSEVPQNLSASRPQDRQFILSSKKLLLSDSGFYLCAWSGVGLVAETQYFGPGTRLLVL.

The chain combines TRBV28 with TRBJ2-7; D is unresolved. Germline loops: CDR1 MDHEN, CDR2 SYDVKM. This CDR3 contains 12 residues. With 8 bases removed from V and 0 bases from J, the gap between germline ends came to 8 bases. In DNA, the CDR3 is TGTGCCAGCTACAGTTACTCCTACGAGCAGTACTTC. It specifies CASYSYSYEQYF. Full variable domain (missing parts from reference TRBV28 and TRBJ2-7): DVKVTQSSRYLVKRTGEKVFLECVQDMDHENMFWYRQDPGLGLRLIYFSYDVKMKEKGDIPEGYSVSREKKERFSLILESASTNQTSMYLCASYSYSYEQYFGPGTRLTVT.

The chain uses TRBV2 and TRBJ2-1; 8 bases agree with TRBD1. V lost 4 bases and J lost 7; bases outside the gene matches: 9. Germline CDR1 and CDR2: SNHLY and FYNNEI. The CDR3 runs 15 residues. The CDR3 is CASSGHRTGTNEQFF. The CDR3 DNA follows: TGTGCCAGCAGTGGGCATAGGACAGGGACTAATGAGCAGTTCTTC.

The chain carries TRBV6-5 and TRBJ1-1; tentatively, D is TRBD1 (6 bases). This CDR3 has 14 amino acids. From germline, CDR1 is MNHEY and CDR2 SVGAGI. V was shortened by 0 bases and J by 8 bases, with 13 bases between the two germline ends. The CDR3 DNA reads TGTGCCAGCAGTTACTCTTCTTCCGGGACAGAAGCTTTCTTT. The encoded protein is CASSYSSSGTEAFF.

The genes are TRBV19 and TRBJ2-1, with TRBD1 matching over 11 bases. J was trimmed by 7 bases and V by 4 bases; bases with no gene match: 3. Germline-derived CDR1 and CDR2 are LNHDA and SQIVND (reference sequence). This CDR3 contains 14 residues. This chain's CDR3 is CASSSGTGGNEQFF. For the CDR3, the DNA is TGTGCCAGTAGTAGCGGGACAGGGGGGAATGAGCAGTTCTTC.

The chain joins TRBV25-1 to TRBJ2-2; 8 nucleotides match TRBD2. The CDR3 length is 15 residues. With 4 bases clipped from V and 5 bases from J, the junction kept 6 bases outside the gene matches. Germline V CDR1 and CDR2: MGHDK, SYGVNS. The CDR3 loop is CASSASGRWTGELFF. The CDR3 nucleotides are TGTGCCAGCAGTGCAAGCGGGAGATGGACCGGGGAGCTGTTTTTT.

The chain uses TRBV9 and TRBJ2-7; no clear D gene. Germline-derived CDR1 and CDR2 are SGDLS and YYNGEE. V lost 0 bases to trimming and J lost 3 bases, with 7 bases between them. This CDR3 spans 13 amino acids. The CDR3: CASSVGYSYEQYF. The CDR3 DNA reads TGTGCCAGCAGCGTAGGGTACAGCTACGAGCAGTACTTC.

This chain joins TRBV30 and TRBJ2-4; no reliable D call. Germline V lookup: CDR1 GTSNPN, CDR2 SVGIG (reference sequence). CDR3 length: 17 amino acids. Trimming took 4 bases from V and 0 from J, leaving 19 bases between them. CDR3 residues: CAWNFGQISQAKNIQYF. The CDR3 DNA is TGTGCCTGGAATTTTGGCCAAATTTCACAAGCCAAAAACATTCAGTACTTC.

The chain uses TRBV5-8 and TRBJ1-2; TRBD1 matches at 9 bases. Per germline, CDR1 SGHTS and CDR2 YDEGEE. The CDR3 has 14 residues. With V trimmed by 4 bases and J by 5 bases, 6 bases remained unmatched. In DNA, the CDR3 is TGTGCCAGCAGCACCTCCGGGACAGGGTATGGCTACACCTTC. Translation: CASSTSGTGYGYTF.

This sequence joins TRBV28 and TRBJ2-7; no clear D. CDR3 length: 13 amino acids. Trimming removed 8 bases from V and 3 bases from J, with 14 bases in between. The germline V gene has CDR1 MDHEN and CDR2 SYDVKM. The CDR3 DNA follows: TGTGCCAGCGCACAGTACTCTTTCTACGAGCAGTACTTC. Its protein is CASAQYSFYEQYF.

V is TRBV5-1 and J is TRBJ1-4, with 7 bases aligning to TRBD1. The trim removed 1 base at V and 7 bases at J, leaving 4 bases unmatched. The germline CDR1 and CDR2 sequences are SGHRS and YFSETQ. The CDR3 length is 14 residues. The CDR3 protein is CASSLRGGGEKLFF. In nucleotides, the CDR3 is TGCGCCAGCAGCTTGAGAGGGGGCGGTGAAAAACTGTTTTTT.

The chain joins TRBV29-1 to TRBJ1-1; D ambiguous. The germline V gene has CDR1 SQVTM and CDR2 ANQGSEA. Trimming took 4 bases from V and 0 from J, leaving 9 bases between them. This CDR3 contains 13 residues. CDR3 region: CSVVAGMNTEAFF. The CDR3 nucleotides are TGCAGCGTTGTTGCGGGGATGAACACTGAAGCTTTCTTT.

V and J are TRBV6-5 and TRBJ2-1; no definite D call. CDR1 and CDR2 (germline): MNHEY, SVGAGI. Trimming stripped 0 bases from V and 7 bases from J, with 13 bases between. The CDR3 has 15 residues. CDR3 region: CASSYSRYLENEQFF. CDR3 bases: TGTGCCAGCAGTTACTCGAGGTATCTTGAGAATGAGCAGTTCTTC.

This rearrangement joins TRBV7-3 to TRBJ2-2; the D gene is possibly TRBD1 (6 bases). Trimming pared 5 bases from V and 5 bases from J, leaving 9 bases between. The germline CDR1 and CDR2 sequences are SGHTA and FQGTGA. This CDR3 has 13 residues. CDR3 DNA sequence: TGTGCCAGCAGCCTACAGGGAACCGGGGAGCTGTTTTTT. It translates to CASSLQGTGELFF.

J is TRBJ1-5 and V is TRBV19, with a tentative D call TRBD1 (5 bases). V was trimmed by 7 bases and J by 3 bases, leaving 13 bases between them. Germline-derived CDR1 and CDR2 are LNHDA and SQIVND (reference sequence). The CDR3 is made up of 14 amino acids. The CDR3 sequence: CASKGDRLNQPQHF. CDR3 nucleotides: TGTGCCAGTAAGGGCGACAGACTCAATCAGCCCCAGCATTTT.

This rearrangement joins TRBV7-9 to TRBJ1-2; a weak D match, TRBD1 (6 bases). V lost 5 bases, J lost 5 bases, and 15 bases lay in between. Germline CDR1 and CDR2: SEHNR and FQNEAQ (reference sequence). The CDR3 spans 14 residues. For the CDR3, the DNA is TGTGCCAGCAGCCAGACAGGATTAGCATATGGCTACACCTTC. This translates into CASSQTGLAYGYTF.

This chain links TRBV4-1 with TRBJ2-3; D perhaps matches TRBD2 (6 bases). The V gene lost 0 bases and the J gene lost 1 base, with 14 bases spanning the gap. The germline CDR1 and CDR2 sequences are MGHRA and YSYEKL. The CDR3 has 17 residues. The CDR3 nucleotides are TGCGCCAGCAGCCAAGATAATTCGGCGGGACGCACAGATACGCAGTATTTT. Translated: CASSQDNSAGRTDTQYF.